These T cell receptor beta chains were read from a single sample in a study of T cell repertoires in ileal Crohn's disease. Libraries were prepared by immunoSEQ multiplex PCR; TCRdb keeps only in-frame clonotypes and omits some of them. The sample records approximately 11,000 clones, just under 75% being singletons. What was sequenced was ileal tissue. The receptors derive from an adult with Crohn's disease. Each CDR3 is given with its conserved first and last residue. The D gene is left open where the match is weak. Expanded clones are given a class, and other clones once, few, many or no size at all.

D	size	V	J	CDR3	DNA
NA	NA	TRBV7-2	TRBJ1-4	CASSLQGLGEKLFF	TGTGCCAGCAGCTTACAGGGACTGGGAGAAAAACTGTTTTTT
TRBD1	few	TRBV19	TRBJ2-5	CASSLQGKETQYF	TGTGCCAGTAGCCTACAGGGGAAAGAGACCCAGTACTTC
TRBD2	NA	TRBV29-1	TRBJ2-5	CSETSGLQETQYF	TGCAGCGAGACTAGCGGTCTACAAGAGACCCAGTACTTC
NA	NA	TRBV27	TRBJ1-2	CASSLMNGDGYTF	TGTGCCAGCAGTTTAATGAACGGGGATGGCTACACCTTC
NA	NA	TRBV2	TRBJ1-4	CASSTASNEKLFF	TGTGCCAGCAGCACAGCTAGCAATGAAAAACTGTTTTTT
NA	NA	TRBV16	TRBJ1-1	CASSQVADTPETEAFF	TGTGCCAGCAGCCAAGTCGCCGACACCCCCGAGACTGAAGCTTTCTTT
NA	NA	TRBV6-5	TRBJ1-1	CASSLTGTNTEAFF	TGTGCCAGCAGTCTCACAGGTACAAACACTGAAGCTTTCTTT
NA	NA	TRBV10-2	TRBJ2-1	CASSPPPGDPYNEQFF	TGCGCCAGCAGTCCCCCCCCGGGGGATCCCTACAATGAGCAGTTCTTC
TRBD2	NA	TRBV6-5	TRBJ2-5	CASSYEQRGTQYF	TGTGCCAGCAGTTACGAACAGCGGGGGACCCAGTACTTC
NA	NA	TRBV30	TRBJ2-7	CAWRLVNSYEQYF	TGTGCCTGGCGCTTAGTGAATTCCTACGAGCAGTACTTC
TRBD1	few	TRBV27	TRBJ1-6	CASSSRDSYPPNSPLHF	TGTGCCAGCAGTTCCCGGGACAGCTATCCTCCAAATTCACCCCTCCACTTT
TRBD1	NA	TRBV7-2	TRBJ1-2	CASSLGQGINYGYTF	TGTGCCAGCAGCTTAGGACAGGGCATCAACTATGGCTACACCTTC
TRBD1	NA	TRBV6-5	TRBJ1-2	CASSKTGTGGLGYTF	TGTGCCAGCAGTAAAACCGGGACAGGGGGCCTTGGCTACACCTTC
TRBD2	NA	TRBV2	TRBJ2-1	CASSDSGNSYNEQFF	TGTGCCAGCAGCGATAGCGGGAACTCCTACAATGAGCAGTTCTTC
TRBD1	NA	TRBV28	TRBJ2-7	CASSLKQGVGYEQYF	TGTGCCAGCAGTTTAAAACAGGGGGTGGGGTACGAGCAGTACTTC
NA	NA	TRBV15	TRBJ1-1	CATSRDRTVSRGFF	TGTGCCACCAGCAGAGATCGGACGGTCTCTCGGGGTTTCTTT
TRBD2	NA	TRBV28	TRBJ2-7	CASSLSRLAGGREQYF	TGTGCCAGCAGTTTATCAAGACTAGCGGGAGGTCGTGAGCAGTACTTC
TRBD2	NA	TRBV15	TRBJ2-7	CATSQNSGEQYF	TGTGCCACCAGCCAAAATAGCGGGGAGCAGTACTTC
NA	medium-sized	TRBV7-9	TRBJ2-7	CASSFGVPRRYEQYF	TGTGCCAGCAGCTTTGGAGTCCCTCGTCGCTACGAGCAGTACTTC
NA	NA	TRBV27	TRBJ2-2	CASRQEWNTGELFF	TGTGCCAGCAGGCAGGAATGGAACACCGGGGAGCTGTTTTTT
TRBD1	NA	TRBV9	TRBJ1-5	CASSTGQGASQPQHF	TGTGCCAGCAGCACGGGACAGGGGGCTAGTCAGCCCCAGCATTTT
TRBD2	few	TRBV5-4	TRBJ2-7	CASSSGLAERYEQYF	TGTGCCAGCAGCTCGGGACTAGCGGAGCGGTACGAGCAGTACTTC
TRBD1	NA	TRBV27	TRBJ2-3	CASRGQPSDTQYF	TGTGCCAGCAGGGGACAGCCCTCAGATACGCAGTATTTT
NA	once	TRBV18	TRBJ2-1	CASSPRDEQFF	TGTGCCAGCTCCCCCCGGGATGAGCAGTTCTTC
NA	NA	TRBV5-4	TRBJ2-5	CASSPGSSRETQYF	TGTGCCAGCAGTCCGGGGTCCAGTCGAGAGACCCAGTACTTC
TRBD1	NA	TRBV15	TRBJ1-4	CATSTSGGFYEKLFF	TGTGCCACCAGCACATCAGGGGGTTTTTATGAAAAACTGTTTTTT
TRBD1	NA	TRBV27	TRBJ1-6	CASTKTGVGYNSPLHF	TGTGCCAGCACCAAGACAGGGGTTGGCTATAATTCACCCCTCCACTTT